These T cell receptor beta chains were read from a single sample in a study of shared clonotypes between healthy human individuals. Generated by immunoSEQ multiplex PCR, the TCRdb table keeps only in-frame clones and is missing some. The sample records about 980,000 clones, about three quarters being singletons. Sequenced material: memory CD4+ T cells sorted from blood. These receptors came from a man younger than 35 in good health. Each CDR3 is given with its conserved first and last residue. Fields, in order: CDR3 length, V gene, D gene, clone size, J gene, CDR3 DNA, CDR3 protein. D genes are given only for firm matches. Size is stated for part of the rows, as once, few or many counts, or as a class when the clone is expanded.

>15|TRBV30|TRBD2|.|TRBJ2-7
TGTGCCTGGAGTGTGTGGGGAGGGCCCGATTACGAGCAGTACTTC
CAWSVWGGPDYEQYF
>16|TRBV27|.|.|TRBJ2-4
TGTGCCAGCAGGGGACCGGGACTCCGAGCCAAAAACATTCAGTACTTC
CASRGPGLRAKNIQYF
>15|TRBV6-5|.|.|TRBJ2-6
TGTGCCAGCCGAGGCCCTGCCTCTGGGGCCAACGTCCTGACTTTC
CASRGPASGANVLTF
>13|TRBV6-1|.|.|TRBJ1-2
TGTGCCAGCAGTGTTTCCGTCGGATATGGCTACACCTTC
CASSVSVGYGYTF
>15|TRBV18|.|.|TRBJ1-1
TGTGCCAGCTCACCACTTGGGGATGTAGGCACTGAAGCTTTCTTT
CASSPLGDVGTEAFF
>14|TRBV5-6|TRBD2|.|TRBJ2-7
TGTGCCAGCAGCTTGGTATGGGGCGGGGGCGAGCAGTACTTC
CASSLVWGGGEQYF
>15|TRBV9|TRBD2|few|TRBJ2-1
TGTGCCAGCAGCGTAGTAGCGGGAAACCACAATGAGCAGTTCTTC
CASSVVAGNHNEQFF
>15|TRBV19|.|.|TRBJ1-5
TGTGCCAGTAGTTCTAACACCAATAGCAATCAGCCCCAGCATTTT
CASSSNTNSNQPQHF
>11|TRBV27|.|once|TRBJ1-1
TGTGCCAGCAGATCTGGTACTGAAGCTTTCTTT
CASRSGTEAFF
>15|TRBV10-3|.|.|TRBJ2-1
TGTGCCATCAGTGAGTCTGGGGGGTCCTACAATGAGCAGTTCTTC
CAISESGGSYNEQFF
>14|TRBV28|TRBD1|.|TRBJ1-1
TGTGCCAGCAACTTTAGGGGGCGGTCCGTTGGGGCTTTCTTT
CASNFRGRSVGAFF
>13|TRBV7-2|.|.|TRBJ2-7
TGTGCCAGCAGCTTATTGGACGGGAGCGAGCAGTACTTC
CASSLLDGSEQYF
>16|TRBV4-2|TRBD2|.|TRBJ2-1
TGTGCCAGCAGCCAAGAATTAGCGGGGGTCCTTTATGAGCAGTTCTTC
CASSQELAGVLYEQFF
>15|TRBV5-1|TRBD1|.|TRBJ1-5
TGCGCCAGCAGCTTGACAGGGGGGCTTAGCCAGCCCCAGCATTTT
CASSLTGGLSQPQHF
>17|TRBV11-3|TRBD2|.|TRBJ2-5
TGTGCCAGCAGCCCGTCTCCCTTTGCGGGAGGTAGTCAGACCCAGTACTTC
CASSPSPFAGGSQTQYF
>15|TRBV6-1|TRBD1|.|TRBJ2-1
TGTGCCAGCAGGGGGGGACAGGGTGGCTACAATGAGCAGTTCTTC
CASRGGQGGYNEQFF
>14|TRBV5-1|.|.|TRBJ2-1
TGCGCCAGCAACCGACAGTCCTCCTACAATGAGCAGTTCTTC
CASNRQSSYNEQFF
>15|TRBV6-4|TRBD1|.|TRBJ1-2
TGTGCCAGCAGCCCTACCGGGACAGGATTCTATGGCTACACCTTC
CASSPTGTGFYGYTF
>14|TRBV5-1|.|.|TRBJ1-2
TGCGCCAGCAGATTTACCACAGATAACTATGGCTACACCTTC
CASRFTTDNYGYTF
>13|TRBV6-5|.|.|TRBJ1-4
TGTGCCAGCAGACGGGACTCGGGTGAAAAACTGTTTTTT
CASRRDSGEKLFF
>14|TRBV9|TRBD1|.|TRBJ2-7
TGTGCCAGCAGCGCGGGACAGATCACCTACGAGCAGTACTTC
CASSAGQITYEQYF
>17|TRBV9|TRBD2|.|TRBJ2-3
TGTGCCAGCAGCGTAGGATTGTCGCGGGGGGGAACAGATACGCAGTATTTT
CASSVGLSRGGTDTQYF
>15|TRBV27|.|.|TRBJ1-3
TGTGCCAGCAGTGCTTCGCAGGGGACTGGAAACACCATATATTTT
CASSASQGTGNTIYF
>17|TRBV4-1|.|.|TRBJ2-2
TGCGCCAGCAGCCCGCAGCGGAGGGCCGAAGACACCGGGGAGCTGTTTTTT
CASSPQRRAEDTGELFF
>15|TRBV6-5|.|few|TRBJ2-3
TGTGCCAGCACCCTCAGGGGTTTTGGCACAGATACGCAGTATTTT
CASTLRGFGTDTQYF
>14|TRBV10-3|.|.|TRBJ1-2
TGTGCCATCAGTGAGTCTCCAGGGGCCGGAGGCTACACCTTC
CAISESPGAGGYTF
>12|TRBV28|.|many|TRBJ1-1
TGTGCCAGCAGTTTACTGAGGAGAGAAGCTTTCTTT
CASSLLRREAFF
>13|TRBV19|TRBD1|.|TRBJ1-6
TGTGCCAGTAGTGCGACAGGGAATTCACCCCTCCACTTT
CASSATGNSPLHF
>13|TRBV18|.|.|TRBJ2-5
TGTGCCAGCTCACCCCGGAGACAAGAGACCCAGTACTTC
CASSPRRQETQYF
>16|TRBV7-2|.|.|TRBJ2-6
TGTGCCAGCAGCTTTAACTCGGGGGCTGGGGCCAACGTCCTGACTTTC
CASSFNSGAGANVLTF
>15|TRBV30|TRBD1|.|TRBJ1-6
TGTGCCTGGAGGCCCAGGACAGGGGAAGGTTCACCCCTCCACTTT
CAWRPRTGEGSPLHF
>15|TRBV5-1|TRBD1|.|TRBJ2-3
TGCGCCAGCAGCAGCGGACAGGGAGGCACAGATACACAGTATTTT
CASSSGQGGTDTQYF
>15|TRBV7-8|.|.|TRBJ1-2
TGTGCCAGCAGCCCGGGCGCACAACAGAACTATGGCTACACCTTC
CASSPGAQQNYGYTF
>14|TRBV5-1|TRBD1|.|TRBJ1-4
TGCGCCAGCAGCGACGGGACAGAAGGGGAAAAACTGTTTTTT
CASSDGTEGEKLFF
>13|TRBV19|.|.|TRBJ1-5
TGTGCTACGAGGACAGTTAGCAATCAGCCCCAGCATTTT
CATRTVSNQPQHF
>19|TRBV14|TRBD2|.|TRBJ2-7
TGTGCCAGCAGCCAATACTATACTAGCGGGGGGGCGAGCTCCTACGAGCAGTACTTC
CASSQYYTSGGASSYEQYF
>16|TRBV5-4|TRBD2|.|TRBJ2-3
TGTGCCAGCAGCACCCGACTAGCGGGAGTCACAGATACGCAGTATTTT
CASSTRLAGVTDTQYF
>13|TRBV5-5|TRBD1|.|TRBJ1-3
TGTGCCAGCAGACAGGGGCTTGGAAACACCATATATTTT
CASRQGLGNTIYF
>17|TRBV5-6|.|.|TRBJ2-3
TGTGCCAGCAGCTCCGCACGTCCGGGCTCGGGCACAGATACGCAGTATTTT
CASSSARPGSGTDTQYF
>14|TRBV6-1|TRBD1|.|TRBJ1-2
TGTGCCAGCAGTCCCGGGACAGGGCCCTATGGCTACACCTTC
CASSPGTGPYGYTF
>14|TRBV11-1|.|.|TRBJ2-1
TGTGCCAGCAGCCCCCGGACAGCGAACAATGAGCAGTTCTTC
CASSPRTANNEQFF
>14|TRBV19|.|many|TRBJ2-5
TGTGCCAGTAGTATTAATGGATTTCGGGAGACCCAGTACTTC
CASSINGFRETQYF
>17|TRBV28|.|.|TRBJ1-6
TGTGCCAGCAGTTTTCCCCAGGCGAGCTCCTATAATTCACCCCTCCACTTT
CASSFPQASSYNSPLHF
>15|TRBV2|.|.|TRBJ2-7
TGTGCCAGCAGTGACTTAACAGGGAACTCCTACGAGCAGTACTTC
CASSDLTGNSYEQYF
>15|TRBV5-1|TRBD2|.|TRBJ2-1
TGCGCCAGCAGCCTGAATGGAGCGGGGAACAATGAGCAGTTCTTC
CASSLNGAGNNEQFF
>15|TRBV30|TRBD1|.|TRBJ2-7
TGTGCCTGGAGTGCAACGATCGTGACAGGGAACGAGCAGTACTTC
CAWSATIVTGNEQYF
>15|TRBV25-1|.|few|TRBJ2-3
TGTGCCAGCAGTGAATTTAGGGGAAGCACAGATACGCAGTATTTT
CASSEFRGSTDTQYF
>14|TRBV6-6|TRBD1|.|TRBJ1-4
TGTGCCAGCAGTTTGACAGGGGGCAATGAAAAACTGTTTTTT
CASSLTGGNEKLFF
>15|TRBV19|.|.|TRBJ2-7
TGTGCCAGTAGTATAGTGGGGACATCCTCCTACGAGCAGTACTTC
CASSIVGTSSYEQYF
>15|TRBV7-2|.|.|TRBJ1-2
TGTGCCAGCAGCTTTGAGCGGACAGCCGGCTCCGGCTACACCTTC
CASSFERTAGSGYTF
>14|TRBV11-2|.|many|TRBJ1-3
TGTGCCAGCAGCTTAGGAGTCTCTGGAAACACCATATATTTT
CASSLGVSGNTIYF
>13|TRBV4-1|.|.|TRBJ1-5
TGCGCCAGCAGCGCGGGCCTCAATCAGCCCCAGCATTTT
CASSAGLNQPQHF